This TCR beta chain was captured in a study of CD8 T cells in acute hepatitis C reinfection (dated by TCRdb to the early 2020s). Regarding the study in general: The TCRbeta repertoire of CD8+ T cells specific for the HCV NS3-1073 epitope was profiled during acute infection and after viral clearance. Paired acute and follow-up samples were contributed by four spontaneous resolvers. Here is what the overall study found, with its caveats: CDR3 sequences shared with other epitopes were rare, and differing sequencing approaches may have limited exact matching. Preferential use of the TRBV04 and TRBV06 gene families was observed in all groups, and this preferential usage was not explained by overrepresentation in the naive pool. Chronically infected subjects had no follow-up repertoires because NS3-1073 specific cells were too rare to sort. Only the TCRbeta chain was sequenced in bulk, so alphabeta pairing of public clonotypes could not be determined. Regardless of outcome, roughly 12 public clonotypes were found, and one public clonotype used V04-02/J02-02. Diversity in the NS3-1073 specific repertoires was high, and no significant differences in diversity emerged among acute resolver, follow-up resolver and acute chronic samples.

The CDR3 contains 14 residues, cysteine and phenylalanine counted. Only the CDR3 portion is preserved as DNA: 42 bases, with reading frame beginning at the first base. V and J lose 4 bases and 6 bases, and a span of 15 bases separates them. From a lookup of the germline V gene, CDR1 and CDR2 are SGHAT and FQNNGV. Concerning this clone: Its antigen remains undetermined. Base qualities are missing; no much larger clone stands one base away.

The FACS-sorted cells had their genomic DNA extracted, and the commercial immunoSEQ service was used to sequence the TCRbeta chains. The authors' analysis ran thus. ImmunoSEQ Analyzer software v3.0 and R v3.5.1 were the tools used to analyze the repertoire data. Only productive rearrangements were analyzed, as sequences containing stop codons or out-of-frame rearrangements were removed. The sequencing provider supplied the metrics for Simpson diversity, Shannon entropy, CDR3 length and nucleotide addition. Clonotypes were categorized by frequency as dominant, sub-dominant, low or lowest abundance, and clonotypes below 0.1% were excluded from most analyses. A CDR3 amino acid clonotype was designated public if detected in at least two subjects at a cumulative frequency of at least 0.5%. In TCRdb, the immuneACCESS table is reduced to in-frame sequences with V and J assigned. These tables do not hold every clone; where another copy was compared, an unresolved V gene accounts for under half, and the others remain unexplained. That table is the source of V, J and clone size, and D and trimming were worked out from the DNA. The sample has fewer than 40,000 clones on record, approximately 85% of them singletons. Of the sample, approximately 11% is held by the ten largest clones.

Sample time point, as interpreted from the label and publication: naive CD8 control sorted from an acute-time-point sample. Enrolled in the Montreal Hepatitis C Cohort (HEPCO) in Canada, the donors were people who inject drugs, and these donors were followed every 3 months. Acute primary HCV infection was defined by a positive HCV RNA or antibody test following a negative test within the previous 24 weeks. Surface staining used CD3, CD8 and CD45RO antibodies, with an aqua fixable dye to exclude dead cells. The cohort comprised about 8 spontaneous resolvers, defined by HCV RNA clearance within 24 weeks. Negative selection by means of the MACS CD8+ T cell Isolation Kit yielded CD8+ T cells from peripheral blood mononuclear cells recovered from cryopreservation by thawing. Sorting of the cells was done on a BD FACSAria II cell sorter.

The source is a woman under 30 who spontaneously cleared hepatitis C infection. Sequencing used naive CD8+ T cells from PBMCs. The meaning of the sample's cell subset or site label: sorted total naive CD45RO-negative CD8+ T cells. The chain is made from TRBV11-2 and TRBJ1-2, with the D gene uncertain. The nucleotides read TGTGCCAGCAGCTCCTACTTAAGGTGGGATGGCTACACCTTC. Translation gives CASSSYLRWDGYTF.